A selection of T cell receptor beta chains follows, all from one sample in a study of vaccination and CD4 T cells after COVID-19. For these receptors, no antigen is known. TCRdb analysed the PCR reads with MiXCR anew, one entry per CDR3 protein. The sample lists 6,400 or so distinct CDR3 sequences; around 29% were seen once. Material for sequencing was CD4+ T cells from blood, cultured in vitro. These receptors originate from a human donor in good health. Both conserved end residues are part of each CDR3. D genes are given only for firm matches. Where a row states a size, it is once, few, many or the class of an expanded clone; other rows omit it.

d_gene	abundance	v_gene	len	j_gene	CDR3aa	CDR3nt
.	.	TRBV5-1	15	TRBJ1-1	CASSPGPLEVTEAFF	TGCGCCAGCAGCCCCGGACCCTTGGAGGTCACTGAAGCTTTCTTT
.	.	TRBV6-1	13	TRBJ1-1	CASSRTENTEAFF	TGTGCCAGCAGCAGGACAGAGAACACTGAAGCTTTCTTT
TRBD2	.	TRBV7-3	17	TRBJ2-3	CASRAFAGGAMLDTQYF	TGTGCCAGCAGGGCTTTCGCGGGGGGGGCCATGTTGGATACGCAGTATTTT
TRBD1	few	TRBV28	12	TRBJ1-2	CASRAGGYGYTF	TGTGCCAGCAGAGCAGGGGGCTATGGCTACACCTTC
TRBD2	.	TRBV6-2/TRBV6-3	15	TRBJ2-7	CASMESGGNSYEQYF	TGTGCCAGCATGGAAAGCGGGGGGAACTCCTACGAGCAGTACTTC
.	.	TRBV12-3/TRBV12-4	13	TRBJ1-2	CASSYGGNYGYTF	TGTGCCAGCAGTTATGGGGGGAACTATGGCTACACCTTC
TRBD1	few	TRBV6-1	14	TRBJ2-5	CASIGQGPQETQYF	TGTGCCAGCATTGGACAGGGCCCCCAAGAGACCCAGTACTTC
.	.	TRBV20-1	16	TRBJ1-1	CSALDSGRYMNTEAFF	TGCAGTGCCCTGGACAGCGGACGGTACATGAACACTGAAGCTTTCTTT
.	.	TRBV29-1	13	TRBJ1-1	CSVATPENTEAFF	TGCAGCGTAGCCACCCCGGAAAACACTGAAGCTTTCTTT
TRBD1	.	TRBV6-2/TRBV6-3	13	TRBJ1-2	CASSPGQVYGYTF	TGTGCCAGCAGCCCGGGACAGGTCTATGGCTACACCTTC
.	.	TRBV20-1	12	TRBJ2-3	CSARERADTQYF	TGCAGTGCTAGAGAGCGGGCAGATACGCAGTATTTT
.	.	TRBV24-1	13	TRBJ2-3	CATSDGRTDTQYF	TGTGCCACCAGTGATGGGAGGACAGATACGCAGTATTTT
.	.	TRBV12-3/TRBV12-4	14	TRBJ1-5	CASSFFGGRQPQHF	TGTGCCAGCAGTTTTTTCGGGGGAAGACAGCCCCAGCATTTT
TRBD1	few	TRBV12-3/TRBV12-4	14	TRBJ1-5	CASSSGTDNQPQHF	TGTGCCAGCAGTTCTGGGACAGACAATCAGCCCCAGCATTTT
.	once	TRBV9	14	TRBJ1-1	CASSVVYSNTEAFF	TGTGCCAGCAGCGTAGTTTACAGCAACACTGAAGCTTTCTTT
.	few	TRBV30	13	TRBJ1-2	CAWSVQANYGYTF	TGTGCCTGGAGTGTACAAGCAAACTATGGCTACACCTTC
.	few	TRBV15	14	TRBJ1-2	CATSRVGGIDGYTF	TGTGCCACCAGCAGAGTTGGGGGAATAGATGGCTACACCTTC
.	.	TRBV5-8	15	TRBJ1-2	CASSPEGRENYGYTF	TGTGCCAGCAGCCCCGAGGGCAGGGAAAATTATGGCTACACCTTC
TRBD1	few	TRBV12-3/TRBV12-4	14	TRBJ1-2	CASSLGLRGLGYTF	TGTGCCAGCAGTTTGGGTCTCAGGGGGCTTGGCTACACCTTC
.	few	TRBV30	11	TRBJ1-2	CAFGRGNGYTF	TGTGCCTTTGGTCGGGGGAATGGCTACACCTTC
TRBD1	few	TRBV25-1	14	TRBJ1-1	CASSSPGGHTEAFF	TGTGCCAGCAGTTCCCCAGGGGGACACACTGAAGCTTTCTTT
.	.	TRBV20-1	16	TRBJ2-5	CSARDSRAGDQETQYF	TGCAGTGCTAGAGATTCAAGGGCCGGAGACCAAGAGACCCAGTACTTC
.	.	TRBV5-1	16	TRBJ1-6	CASSLYGEQRDSPLHF	TGCGCCAGCAGCTTGTACGGGGAACAGCGGGATTCACCCCTCCACTTT
.	.	TRBV9	17	TRBJ1-5	CASSVGPVATAGEPQHF	TGTGCCAGCAGCGTAGGCCCCGTTGCTACCGCTGGGGAGCCCCAGCATTTT
TRBD2	.	TRBV12-3/TRBV12-4	16	TRBJ2-1	CASSLDLAGGINEQFF	TGTGCCAGCAGTTTGGATCTAGCGGGGGGAATTAATGAGCAGTTCTTC
.	few	TRBV25-1	15	TRBJ2-7	CASSAPGLSIIEQYF	TGTGCCAGCAGTGCACCGGGACTCTCAATCATCGAGCAGTACTTC
TRBD1	medium-sized	TRBV6-1	13	TRBJ1-2	CASSSGQGEGYTF	TGTGCCAGCAGCTCGGGACAGGGAGAGGGCTACACCTTC
.	.	TRBV7-9	16	TRBJ2-1	CASSLVGLADYNEQFF	TGTGCCAGCAGCTTAGTAGGGCTAGCAGATTACAATGAGCAGTTCTTC
.	few	TRBV10-3	12	TRBJ2-5	CAIPAGDRTQYF	TGTGCCATCCCGGCTGGGGATAGGACCCAGTACTTC
TRBD2	.	TRBV19	15	TRBJ2-3	CASSILAGGQDTQYF	TGTGCCAGTAGTATACTAGCGGGGGGCCAAGATACGCAGTATTTT
.	few	TRBV6-1	14	TRBJ1-6	CASSVQTDPSPLHF	TGTGCCAGCAGTGTTCAAACAGACCCCTCACCCCTCCACTTT
TRBD2	.	TRBV7-9	14	TRBJ2-3	CASSLLGGDGTQYF	TGTGCCAGCAGCTTATTGGGGGGGGACGGTACGCAGTATTTT
.	few	TRBV19	16	TRBJ1-1	CASSIVAGFMNTEAFF	TGTGCCAGTAGTATAGTGGCCGGGTTCATGAACACTGAAGCTTTCTTT
.	.	TRBV20-1	15	TRBJ2-3	CSASSQRSSTDTQYF	TGCAGTGCTAGTAGCCAGCGCTCTAGCACAGATACGCAGTATTTT
TRBD1	.	TRBV12-3/TRBV12-4	13	TRBJ1-1	CASSLDDRAEAFF	TGTGCCAGCAGTTTAGACGACAGGGCTGAAGCTTTCTTT
.	few	TRBV2	13	TRBJ1-6	CASSEGYNSPLHF	TGTGCCAGCAGTGAGGGGTATAATTCACCCCTCCACTTT
TRBD1	.	TRBV11-2	13	TRBJ1-1	CASSYRQGTEAFF	TGTGCCAGCAGCTACCGACAGGGAACTGAAGCTTTCTTT
.	.	TRBV6-4	16	TRBJ2-1	CASSDSSGGDYNEQFF	TGTGCCAGCAGTGACTCGAGTGGGGGAGATTACAATGAGCAGTTCTTC
.	.	TRBV5-4	13	TRBJ2-5	CASTTTPQETQYF	TGTGCCAGCACCACCACGCCCCAGGAGACCCAGTACTTC
.	few	TRBV11-1	15	TRBJ2-7	CASSAAAYDVNEQYF	TGTGCCAGCAGCGCAGCGGCTTATGATGTCAACGAGCAGTACTTC
.	.	TRBV4-1	15	TRBJ2-7	CASSIAETPFYEQYF	TGCGCCAGCAGTATTGCAGAAACCCCCTTTTACGAGCAGTACTTC
.	once	TRBV6-5	15	TRBJ1-1	CASSSVPAGWDEAFF	TGTGCCAGCAGTTCTGTTCCAGCTGGGTGGGATGAAGCTTTCTTT
.	few	TRBV6-1	14	TRBJ2-1	CASSEGPSAREQFF	TGTGCCAGCAGTGAAGGCCCGTCTGCCCGGGAGCAGTTCTTC
.	.	TRBV14	16	TRBJ2-3	CASSQRRHPTSDTQYF	TGTGCCAGCAGCCAAAGGAGGCACCCTACGTCAGATACGCAGTATTTT
TRBD2	few	TRBV6-1	16	TRBJ2-5	CASSRPTSGVQETQYF	TGTGCCAGCAGTCGGCCGACTAGCGGGGTACAAGAGACCCAGTACTTC
.	.	TRBV5-6	15	TRBJ1-1	CASSLAWGGRTEAFF	TGTGCCAGCAGCTTGGCCTGGGGGGGGCGGACTGAAGCTTTCTTT
.	few	TRBV30	15	TRBJ1-1	CAWTPIQGMNTEAFF	TGTGCCTGGACCCCGATACAGGGAATGAACACTGAAGCTTTCTTT
.	.	TRBV24-1	12	TRBJ2-7	CATSDMGGEQYF	TGTGCCACCAGTGATATGGGGGGCGAGCAGTACTTC
.	few	TRBV5-1	15	TRBJ2-3	CASSLGPLGTDTQYF	TGCGCCAGCAGCTTGGGTCCTTTGGGCACAGATACGCAGTATTTT